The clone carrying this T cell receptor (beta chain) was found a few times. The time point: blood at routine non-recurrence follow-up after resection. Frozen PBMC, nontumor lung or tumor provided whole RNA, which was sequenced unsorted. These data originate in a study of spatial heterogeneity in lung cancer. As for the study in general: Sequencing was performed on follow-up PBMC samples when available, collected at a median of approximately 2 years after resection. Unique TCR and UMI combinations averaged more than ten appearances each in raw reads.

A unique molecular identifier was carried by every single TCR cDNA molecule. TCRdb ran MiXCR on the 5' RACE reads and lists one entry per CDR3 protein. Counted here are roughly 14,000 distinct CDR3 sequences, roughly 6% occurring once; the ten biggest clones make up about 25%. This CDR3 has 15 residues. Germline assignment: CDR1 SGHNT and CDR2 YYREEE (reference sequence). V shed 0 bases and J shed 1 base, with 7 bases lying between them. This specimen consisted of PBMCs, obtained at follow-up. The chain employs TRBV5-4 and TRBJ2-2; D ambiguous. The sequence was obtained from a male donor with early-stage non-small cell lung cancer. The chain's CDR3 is CASSLEGKNTGELFF. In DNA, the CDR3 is TGTGCCAGCAGCTTGGAAGGGAAGAACACCGGGGAGCTGTTTTTT.